This TCR beta chain was recorded in a study of OX40 agonist ivuxolimab in advanced cancers. Study as a whole: Each patient was given ivuxolimab into a vein every 2 weeks, at 0.01 to 10 mg/kg.

The CDR3 totals 17 residues. The assay was immunoSEQ multiplex PCR, and TCRdb's table has in-frame clones only and misses some. The data show about 76,000 clones, around 90% seen once. This receptor was identified in an adult with an advanced solid tumor such as melanoma, head and neck, liver or kidney cancer. The source was CD4+ or CD8+ T cells sorted from blood, collected in a trial of the OX40 agonist ivuxolimab. V gene TRBV21-1 combines with J gene TRBJ2-5; the DNA was not used to check the table's D call, TRBD1. TRBV21-1 is termed a pseudogene. The CDR3 region is CASSKANGTGDQETQYF. CDR3 nucleotide sequence: TGTGCCAGCAGCAAAGCGAACGGGACAGGGGATCAAGAGACCCAGTACTTC.